The entry below describes one T cell receptor (beta chain). The antigen remains unidentified. This CDR3 has 18 residues. V was clipped by 5 bases and J by 1 base, with 20 bases between them. Germline V CDR1 and CDR2: LNHNV, YYDKDF (reference sequence). These data belong to a study of CD4+ T cells in melanoma. Study-wide results and caveats: Diverse differentiation states were reported for melanoma neoantigen-specific CD4+ T cells. CD8+ T cell, macrophage and B cell function reportedly correlated with neoantigen-specific CD4+ T cells.

The repertoire was sequenced with immunoSEQ multiplex PCR; TCRdb's copy has only in-frame clones and lacks some. Altogether some 21,000 clones are present, about four fifths being singletons, with the ten largest covering approximately 4%. This TCR was recovered from a human donor with melanoma. The sequenced sample consisted of cells from a culture (not recorded whether cultured in vitro). The chain employs TRBV15 and TRBJ2-2; D possibly corresponds to TRBD1 (6 bases). The CDR3 region is CATSQGKYRHQNTGELFF. CDR3 in DNA: TGTGCCACCAGCCAGGGGAAGTACAGACATCAGAACACCGGGGAGCTGTTTTTT.